The text below deals with one T cell receptor beta chain. The antigen is unknown. The source of the sample is a study of T cell repertoires in cytomegalovirus infection. Study-wide background: In public TCR beta signatures, there were indications of both CMV infection and matching HLA type.

Regarding the study as a whole: There were HLA-C-restricted CMV-specific TCR beta clonotypes dominating the ex vivo response. Summed public TCR beta family frequency identified CMV carriers bearing the relevant HLA.

MiXCR, applied by TCRdb to the reads, yields one record per CDR3 protein. The data hold about 140,000 distinct CDR3 sequences, with approximately 5.9% observed a single time. Germline V gene sequence: CDR1 SGDLS, CDR2 YYNGEE. V gave up 5 bases and J gave up 5 bases; unmatched junction bases: 13. CDR3 length equals 16 residues. Sequencing input: PBMCs. This sequence was found in a human donor in good health (CMV status not recorded). Some clones in this sample may be carry-over from other donors' samples. The chain links TRBV9 to TRBJ2-7; 10 bases fit TRBD2. CDR3 sequence (DNA): TGTGCCAGCAGTAGGCGACCGGGACTAGCGACCGACGAGCAGTACTTC. The encoded protein is CASSRRPGLATDEQYF.